This T cell receptor beta chain was found in a study of T cell responses to AZD1222 COVID-19 vaccine. Study-level information: Second-dose timings of about 4 or about 12 weeks were pooled.

TCRdb keeps only in-frame clones here, not all; method: immunoSEQ multiplex PCR. The table lists 120,000 to 150,000 clones, 75% to 90% of them singletons, with 4.7% in the top ten. Germline V gene data show CDR1 as SEHNR and CDR2 as FQNEAQ (reference sequence). J gave up 4 bases and V 4 bases, and 7 bases lay outside the gene matches. This CDR3 is 15 amino acids long. Findings of the study overall: Among AZD1222 vaccinees, only six were seropositive at baseline.

In the case of this clone: Its antigen is still unknown.

This sample comprised peripheral blood, obtained on day 0 of AZD1222 vaccination. The chain joins TRBV7-9 to TRBJ1-3; TRBD1 aligns across 7 bases. The source is an adult in good health. The CDR3 region is CASSSRTGRGNTIYF. As DNA, the CDR3 is TGTGCCAGCAGCTCCCGGACAGGCCGCGGAAACACCATATATTTT.